This passage covers 32 T cell receptor beta chains from one sample sequenced in a study of OX40 agonist ivuxolimab in advanced cancers. Library creation used the immunoSEQ multiplex PCR assay. TCRdb took this table from immuneACCESS and kept in-frame rearrangements with V and J called. Such tables lack part of the clones; where checked against another copy, unresolved V genes explain under half of the gap, and the rest is unexplained. The sample includes over 75,000 clones, with roughly 88% observed a single time. 0.33% of the sample belongs to the ten largest clones. Sequencing used CD4+ or CD8+ T cells sorted from blood, obtained in a trial of the OX40 agonist ivuxolimab. Receptors originate from an adult with an advanced solid tumor such as melanoma, head and neck, liver or kidney cancer.

The chain uses TRBV19 and TRBJ1-3; the D is unclear. Germline CDR1 LNHDA, CDR2 SQIVND (reference sequence). V shed 5 bases and J shed 0 bases, with 14 bases lying between them. This CDR3 is 16 amino acids long. This chain's CDR3 is CASSGGPNYSGNTIYF. DNA of the CDR3: TGTGCCAGTAGTGGAGGTCCGAACTACTCTGGAAACACCATATATTTT.

The chain joins TRBV27 to TRBJ2-2; TRBD1 aligns across 11 bases. The CDR3 loop spans 15 amino acids. Germline V lookup: CDR1 MNHEY, CDR2 SMNVEV (reference sequence). With V trimmed by 7 bases and J by 7 bases, 8 bases remained unmatched. The CDR3 loop is CASNLGQGAIGELFF. In DNA, the CDR3 is TGTGCCAGCAACCTAGGACAGGGGGCAATCGGGGAGCTGTTTTTT.

The gene calls are TRBV27 and TRBJ2-2; the match to TRBD2 covers 13 bases. The CDR3 sequence is 17 residues long. Germline assignment: CDR1 MNHEY and CDR2 SMNVEV (reference sequence). V lost 5 bases, J lost 6 bases, and 9 bases stayed unmatched. The DNA of the CDR3 is TGTGCCAGCAGTAGCTCCGGGACTAGCGGGATCCCCGGGGAGCTGTTTTTT. It encodes CASSSSGTSGIPGELFF.

This clone was seen only once. This chain uses TRBV30 with TRBJ2-3; tentative D call: TRBD2 (5 bases). V was shortened by 8 bases and J by 0 bases, with 12 bases between the two germline ends. Germline V CDR1 and CDR2: GTSNPN, SVGIG (reference sequence). The CDR3 has 13 amino acids. This CDR3 reads CATAPGSTDTQYF. For the CDR3, the DNA is TGTGCCACCGCCCCGGGAAGCACAGATACGCAGTATTTT.

The chain employs TRBV29-1 and TRBJ2-5, with TRBD2 identical over 7 bases. V shed 6 bases, J shed 5 bases, and the junction held 6 bases outside the gene matches. This CDR3 region has 12 residues. Germline lookup yields CDR1 SQVTM and CDR2 ANQGSEA. This CDR3 reads CSVQGEGETQYF. CDR3 sequence (DNA): TGCAGCGTCCAAGGGGAGGGGGAGACCCAGTACTTC.

The V and J genes are TRBV2 and TRBJ2-2; no definite D call. The V end lost 2 bases, the J end lost 0 bases, and 7 bases lay between the germline ends. Looked up from germline, CDR1 is SNHLY and CDR2 is FYNNEI. The CDR3 contains 15 residues. CDR3 nucleotides: TGTGCCAGCAGTGAAATAGCTACGAACACCGGGGAGCTGTTTTTT. Residues: CASSEIATNTGELFF.

This rearrangement joins TRBV7-2 to TRBJ2-1, with 10 bases lining up with TRBD2. The CDR3 is 15 amino acids. The V segment lost 3 bases and the J segment 3 bases; nucleotides outside the gene matches: 2. Germline V gives CDR1 SGHTA, CDR2 FQGNSA. This CDR3 is CASSFTSGNYNEQFF. The DNA for the CDR3 is TGTGCCAGCAGCTTCACTAGCGGGAACTACAATGAGCAGTTCTTC.

V gene TRBV21-1 combines with J gene TRBJ2-1; TRBD2, the table's D call, was not compared with the DNA. TRBV21-1 is labeled a pseudogene. This CDR3 contains 22 residues. The CDR3 loop is CASSKRGSREQTSSGTYNEQFF. In nucleotides, the CDR3 is TGTGCCAGCAGCAAACGGGGGTCCAGGGAACAAACTTCTAGCGGGACCTACAATGAGCAGTTCTTC.

The V gene is TRBV5-1, the J gene TRBJ2-5; possibly TRBD2 for D (5 bases). The V and J ends lost 3 bases and 6 bases respectively, with 18 bases between them. The CDR3 is made up of 15 amino acids. Germline assignment: CDR1 SGHRS and CDR2 YFSETQ. The CDR3 nucleotides read TGCGCCAGCAGCTCCGGAGGACGGACGGGGAAGACCCAGTACTTC. This codes for CASSSGGRTGKTQYF.

This chain links TRBV7-2 with TRBJ2-7; D is unclear. CDR3 size: 14 residues. Germline V gene sequence: CDR1 SGHTA, CDR2 FQGNSA. V gave up 5 bases and J gave up 1 base, with 12 bases separating them. The CDR3 bases are TGTGCCAGCAGCCAAAGCGTCCTATCCTACGAGCAGTACTTC. It encodes CASSQSVLSYEQYF. Together with reference TRBV7-2 and TRBJ2-7, the CDR3 gives the full variable domain: GAGVSQSPSNKVTEKGKDVELRCDPISGHTALYWYRQSLGQGLEFLIYFQGNSAPDKSGLPSDRFSAERTGGSVSTLTIQRTQQEDSAVYLCASSQSVLSYEQYFGPGTRLTVT.

This clone was observed a single time. The genes are TRBV11-2 and TRBJ2-7, with 8 bases matching TRBD2. Per the germline V gene, CDR1 is SGHAT and CDR2 is FQNNGV. The CDR3 contains 15 residues. With V trimmed by 1 base and J by 1 base, 3 bases remained unmatched. CDR3 bases: TGTGCCAGCAGCTTAGTAGCGGGGCCATCCTACGAGCAGTACTTC. This gives the protein CASSLVAGPSYEQYF.

The genes are TRBV30 and TRBJ2-5, with D tentatively TRBD2 (5 bases). Trimming took off 5 bases at V and 9 bases at J, with 19 bases between the two ends. This CDR3 has 13 residues. Germline CDR1 is GTSNPN and CDR2 is SVGIG (reference sequence). The CDR3 nucleotides are TGTGCCTGGTCCATAGGACTCCGTAGTGCCCAGTACTTC. Translation: CAWSIGLRSAQYF.

The rearrangement links TRBV18 to TRBJ2-1; TRBD2 matches at 12 bases. Trimming took 4 bases from V and 3 from J; bases not matched to a gene: 4. Germline assignment: CDR1 KGHSH and CDR2 LQKENI. This CDR3 has 16 residues. The DNA of the CDR3 is TGTGCCAGCTCACGGACTAGCGGGATTGGCTACAATGAGCAGTTCTTC. Protein product: CASSRTSGIGYNEQFF.

The chain combines TRBV4-3 with TRBJ2-3; 9 bases agree with TRBD2. The CDR3 consists of 15 residues. Looked up from germline, CDR1 is LGHNA and CDR2 is YSLEER. V dropped 2 bases and J dropped 4; count of bases not matched to a gene: 4. The CDR3 protein is CASSQLSGSSDTQYF. For the CDR3, the DNA is TGCGCCAGCAGCCAACTTAGCGGGAGCTCAGATACGCAGTATTTT.

The V call is TRBV19, the J call TRBJ1-5, with 8 bases that match TRBD1. The CDR3 spans 17 residues. The ends lost 1 base at V and 6 bases at J; junction bases unmatched: 11. In germline, CDR1 is LNHDA, CDR2 SQIVND (reference sequence). The DNA of the CDR3 is TGTGCCAGTAGTATAGGCCCGGGACAGGCCAGCGTTCAGCCCCAGCATTTT. It is translated as CASSIGPGQASVQPQHF. The whole variable domain, filled in from reference TRBV19 and TRBJ1-5, reads DGGITQSPKYLFRKEGQNVTLSCEQNLNHDAMYWYRQDPGQGLRLIYYSQIVNDFQKGDIAEGYSVSREKKESFPLTVTSAQKNPTAFYLCASSIGPGQASVQPQHFGDGTRLSIL.

This clone appeared a single time. The chain employs TRBV7-8 and TRBJ2-1; D gene unclear. Between the trimmed V and J ends, which lost 2 bases and 9 bases, there was a span of 14 bases. Looked up from germline, CDR1 is SGHVS and CDR2 is FQNEAQ. The CDR3 runs 14 residues. Here the CDR3 reads CASSLQSARIEQFF. The CDR3 region has the DNA TGTGCCAGCAGCTTACAGTCAGCTAGGATTGAGCAGTTCTTC.

The CDR3 protein is CASSPLGGGTDTQYF. In nucleotides, the CDR3 is TGTGCCAGCAGCCCCCTCGGGGGGGGCACAGATACGCAGTATTTT. The chain couples TRBV28 to TRBJ2-3; TRBD2 aligns across 8 bases. J lost 1 base, V lost 6 bases, and 6 bases had no gene match. Germline values: CDR1 MDHEN, CDR2 SYDVKM. This CDR3 spans 15 amino acids. The variable domain in full, completed from reference TRBV28 and TRBJ2-3, reads DVKVTQSSRYLVKRTGEKVFLECVQDMDHENMFWYRQDPGLGLRLIYFSYDVKMKEKGDIPEGYSVSREKKERFSLILESASTNQTSMYLCASSPLGGGTDTQYFGPGTRLTVL.

This chain connects TRBV7-2 to TRBJ2-3, with D possibly being TRBD1 (5 bases). Germline assignment: CDR1 SGHTA and CDR2 FQGNSA. The ends were cut back, 5 bases at V and 2 bases at J, with 23 bases in the middle. The CDR3 length is 18 residues. Written as DNA, the CDR3 is TGTGCCAGCAGCCGCCAGCCACGGATGACTGGGGCCACAGATACGCAGTATTTT. This sequence encodes CASSRQPRMTGATDTQYF.

V usage is TRBV11-1 and J usage is TRBJ2-1, with 13 bases lining up with TRBD2. Germline values: CDR1 SGHAT, CDR2 FQDESV (reference sequence). The V gene end was trimmed by 4 bases and the J gene end by 6 bases; junction bases not matched to a gene: 9. This CDR3 has 17 residues. In DNA, the CDR3 is TGTGCCAGCAGCTCCACCCTCACTAGCGGGAGGGCCAATGAGCAGTTCTTC. This sequence encodes CASSSTLTSGRANEQFF.

The genes are TRBV5-1 and TRBJ2-5, with D perhaps matching TRBD2 (5 bases). The ends were cut back, 1 base at V and 12 bases at J, with 16 bases in the middle. This CDR3 region has 13 residues. Germline V gene lookup returns CDR1 SGHRS and CDR2 YFSETQ. Here the CDR3 reads CASSLTQDGLKYF. CDR3 coding DNA: TGCGCCAGCAGCTTGACCCAGGACGGACTCAAGTACTTC. The variable domain in full, with the rest retrieved from reference TRBV5-1 and TRBJ2-5, is KAGVTQTPRYLIKTRGQQVTLSCSPISGHRSVSWYQQTPGQGLQFLFEYFSETQRNKGNFPGRFSGRQFSNSRSEMNVSTLELGDSALYLCASSLTQDGLKYFGPGTRLLVL.

This chain uses TRBV25-1 with TRBJ2-7, with 8 positions matching TRBD2. V shed 4 bases, J shed 3 bases, and the junction held 8 bases outside the gene matches. This CDR3 spans 15 amino acids. CDR1 is MGHDK and CDR2 is SYGVNS in the germline V gene. As DNA, the CDR3 is TGTGCCAGCAGTGCGGGGGGGGCGCTTAGCTACGAGCAGTACTTC. This sequence encodes CASSAGGALSYEQYF.

This clone was detected only a few times. The genes are TRBV9 and TRBJ2-1; weak D call: TRBD2 (6 bases). This CDR3 is built from 14 residues. Trimming removed 4 bases from V and 8 bases from J, with 16 bases in between. Germline-derived CDR1 and CDR2 are SGDLS and YYNGEE. CDR3 in amino acids: CASSRQGGSDEQFF. CDR3 nucleotides: TGTGCCAGCAGCCGCCAAGGAGGGTCGGATGAGCAGTTCTTC.

The V and J genes are TRBV5-4 and TRBJ2-1; D gene uncertain. V gave up 2 bases and J gave up 4 bases, with 7 bases separating them. Germline CDR1 and CDR2: SGHNT and YYREEE (reference sequence). CDR3 length: 13 residues. CDR3 protein: CASSFEQYNEQFF. CDR3 bases: TGTGCCAGCAGCTTTGAACAGTACAATGAGCAGTTCTTC.

This rearrangement joins TRBV27 to TRBJ2-7; 8 nucleotides align to TRBD2. There are 17 residues in the CDR3. CDR1 and CDR2 (germline): MNHEY, SMNVEV (reference sequence). V lost 5 bases to trimming and J lost 1 base; unmatched junction nucleotides: 13. The CDR3 DNA sequence: TGTGCCAGCAGTCCTTCGGCGGGGGGAGCGGGTTCCTACGAGCAGTACTTC. Its translation: CASSPSAGGAGSYEQYF.

The J gene is TRBJ2-3, the V gene TRBV13; TRBD2 matches at 13 bases. Germline loops: CDR1 PRHDT, CDR2 FYEKMQ (reference sequence). This CDR3 is 18 amino acids long. J gave up 3 bases and V 5 bases, and 11 bases lay outside the gene matches. The CDR3 loop reads CASSTRLAGGRRTDTQYF. CDR3 sequence (DNA): TGTGCCAGCAGCACGAGACTAGCGGGAGGCCGGAGGACAGATACGCAGTATTTT.

The rearrangement links TRBV2 to TRBJ2-3, with D tentatively TRBD2 (8 bases). Germline assignment: CDR1 SNHLY and CDR2 FYNNEI. V was pared by 7 bases and J by 1 base, with 15 bases between. The CDR3 runs to 15 residues. In nucleotides, the CDR3 is TGTGCCAGCAACGGGAGGGGGCACGGCACAGATACGCAGTATTTT. It codes for CASNGRGHGTDTQYF.

The chain recombines TRBV7-6 with TRBJ2-7, with no clear D. With 4 bases removed from V and 2 bases from J, the gap between germline ends came to 12 bases. CDR1 and CDR2 (germline): SGHVS, FNYEAQ. The CDR3 length is 14 residues. The CDR3 here is CASSSGSPPYEQYF. The CDR3 DNA reads as TGTGCCAGCAGCTCCGGGTCCCCACCCTACGAGCAGTACTTC.

The V and J genes are TRBV7-2 and TRBJ2-5, with TRBD1 matching 9 bases. There are 17 residues in the CDR3. CDR1 SGHTA and CDR2 FQGNSA come from the germline V gene. Trimming at V came to 1 base and at J to 5 bases, leaving 11 bases not matched to a gene. The CDR3 region has the DNA TGTGCCAGCAGCTTAGGGACAGGGGCTGGCCGGGCTGAGACCCAGTACTTC. Protein sequence: CASSLGTGAGRAETQYF.

This sequence joins TRBV19 and TRBJ2-2, with D possibly being TRBD1 (6 bases). Germline V gene data show CDR1 as LNHDA and CDR2 as SQIVND (reference sequence). The CDR3 runs 15 residues. V lost 4 bases and J lost 4, with 13 bases in between. CDR3 protein: CASSRQDLGTGELFF. The CDR3 DNA reads TGTGCCAGTAGTAGACAGGATCTCGGCACCGGGGAGCTGTTTTTT.

J is TRBJ2-1 and V is TRBV5-1; a possible D gene is TRBD1 (6 bases). V was cut by 5 bases and J by 1 base, with 13 bases left in between. CDR3 length: 15 residues. The germline gives CDR1 SGHRS, CDR2 YFSETQ. CDR3 bases: TGCGCCAGCAGTTATAACAGGGTATCCTACAATGAGCAGTTCTTC. It is translated as CASSYNRVSYNEQFF.

In this sample, this clone turned up a few times. The V gene is TRBV27, the J gene TRBJ2-7, with 9 positions matching TRBD1. CDR1 is MNHEY, CDR2 SMNVEV, per germline (reference sequence). The CDR3 has 13 amino acids. J lost 3 bases, V lost 4 bases, and 1 base had no gene match. The CDR3 nucleotides are TGTGCCAGCAGTTACAGGGGGCACTACGAGCAGTACTTC. It codes for CASSYRGHYEQYF.

This clone was seen once. J is TRBJ2-3 and V is TRBV6-6, with 10 nucleotides matching TRBD2. CDR1 is MNHNY and CDR2 is SVGAGI in the germline V gene (reference sequence). The J segment lost 14 bases and the V segment lost 6 bases, leaving 14 bases of the junction unmatched. CDR3 length: 14 residues. The CDR3 region is CASSLTTLAGDWYF. The CDR3 bases are TGTGCCAGCAGCCTGACGACCCTAGCGGGAGATTGGTATTTT.